The 5 T cell receptor beta chains below were found in one sample sequenced in a study of identical twins (dated by TCRdb to the mid-2010s). Library creation used 5' RACE. Sequenced on an Illumina HiSeq 2000. The raw public reads went through TCRdb reprocessing: fastp at Q25, MiXCR clone calling, in-frame beta chains kept. Each CDR3 protein gets just one entry, which takes the most common genes and DNA from the rows behind it. In this sample the table shows 700,000 to 950,000 distinct CDR3 sequences, 10% to 15% of which occur a single time. The ten largest clones add up to roughly 1.6% of the sample. These data also formed part of another study, on yellow fever vaccine responses in identical twins.

Sequences were obtained from PBMCs. The receptor source for this set is a young woman in good health.

The J gene is TRBJ2-1, the V gene TRBV12-3 or TRBV12-4; D not certain. Trimming cost V 1 base and J 0 bases, with 7 bases left between them. The CDR3 totals 15 residues. CDR3 residues: CASSLELFSYNEQFF. The CDR3 coding sequence is TGTGCCAGCAGTTTAGAGCTATTCTCCTACAATGAGCAGTTCTTC.

V usage is TRBV5-5 and J usage is TRBJ2-1; perhaps TRBD1 as D (5 bases). The CDR3 spans 13 residues. V gave up 2 bases and J gave up 7 bases, with 10 bases separating them. The germline V gene encodes CDR1 SGHKS and CDR2 YYEKEE (reference sequence). CDR3 region: CASSFPRVNEQFF. The CDR3 nucleotides read TGTGCCAGCAGCTTCCCCAGGGTTAATGAGCAGTTCTTC.

CDR3 sequence reads: CASSGRVSTGELFF. CDR3 nucleotide sequence: TGTGCCAGCAGCGGGAGGGTATCCACCGGGGAGCTGTTTTTT. The chain recombines TRBV9 with TRBJ2-2; tentatively, D is TRBD2 (6 bases). V lost 3 bases and J 4 bases, leaving 10 bases between the germline ends. Germline V gene data show CDR1 as SGDLS and CDR2 as YYNGEE. This CDR3 comprises 14 residues.

This sequence joins TRBV3-1 and TRBJ2-7; 16 bases agree with TRBD2. From germline, CDR1 is LGHDT and CDR2 YNNKEL (reference sequence). Trimming cost V 1 base and J 0 bases; bases outside gene matches: 6. The CDR3 extends over 19 amino acids. CDR3 loop: CASSQAGTSGRGASYEQYF. CDR3 sequence (DNA): TGTGCCAGCAGCCAAGCTGGGACTAGCGGGAGGGGCGCCTCCTACGAGCAGTACTTC.

This clonotype was detected ten times or more. This sequence joins TRBV29-1 and TRBJ2-5; D uncertain. CDR3 length: 10 amino acids. V was cut by 1 base and J by 5 bases, with 2 bases left in between. Germline V lookup: CDR1 SQVTM, CDR2 ANQGSEA. The CDR3 spells CSVEGETQYF. The CDR3 coding sequence is TGCAGCGTTGAAGGGGAGACCCAGTACTTC.